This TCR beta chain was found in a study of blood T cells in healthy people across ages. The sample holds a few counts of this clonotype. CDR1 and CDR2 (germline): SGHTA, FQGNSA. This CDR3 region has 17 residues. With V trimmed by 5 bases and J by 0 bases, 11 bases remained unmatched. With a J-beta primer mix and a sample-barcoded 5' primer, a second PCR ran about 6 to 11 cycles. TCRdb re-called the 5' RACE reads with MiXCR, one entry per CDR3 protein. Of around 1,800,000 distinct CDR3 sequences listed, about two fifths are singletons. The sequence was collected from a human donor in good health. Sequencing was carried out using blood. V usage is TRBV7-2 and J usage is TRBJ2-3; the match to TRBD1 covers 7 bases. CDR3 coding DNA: TGTGCCAGCAGCCAATATAACAGGGGCTTAAGCACAGATACGCAGTATTTT. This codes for CASSQYNRGLSTDTQYF.